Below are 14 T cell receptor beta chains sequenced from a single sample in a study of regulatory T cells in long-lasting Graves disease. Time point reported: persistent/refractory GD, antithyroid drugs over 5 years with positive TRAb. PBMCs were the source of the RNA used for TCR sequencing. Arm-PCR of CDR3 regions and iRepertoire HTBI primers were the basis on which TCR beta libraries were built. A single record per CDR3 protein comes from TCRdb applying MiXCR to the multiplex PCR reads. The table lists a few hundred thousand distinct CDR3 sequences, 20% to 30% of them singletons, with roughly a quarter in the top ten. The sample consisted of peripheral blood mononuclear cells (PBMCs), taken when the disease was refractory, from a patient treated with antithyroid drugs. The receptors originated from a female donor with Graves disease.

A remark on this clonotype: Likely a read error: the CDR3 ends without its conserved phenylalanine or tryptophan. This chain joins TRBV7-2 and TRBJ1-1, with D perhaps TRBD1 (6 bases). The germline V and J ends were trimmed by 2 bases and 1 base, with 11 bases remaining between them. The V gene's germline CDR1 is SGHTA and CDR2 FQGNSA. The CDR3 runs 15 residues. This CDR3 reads CASSLTGQRNTEAFL. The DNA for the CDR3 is TGTGCCAGCAGCTTAACTGGACAGAGGAACACTGAAGCTTTCCTT.

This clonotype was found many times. CDR3 in DNA: TGCAGTGCTTCCCTCCCCGGGACAGGGTTCGAGCAGTACTTC. It encodes CSASLPGTGFEQYF. This chain links TRBV20-1 with TRBJ2-7; 9 bases are a match to TRBD1. CDR1 and CDR2 from the germline V gene are DFQATT and SNEGSKA (reference sequence). This CDR3 comprises 14 residues. J was trimmed by 6 bases and V by 5 bases; bases with no gene match: 11.

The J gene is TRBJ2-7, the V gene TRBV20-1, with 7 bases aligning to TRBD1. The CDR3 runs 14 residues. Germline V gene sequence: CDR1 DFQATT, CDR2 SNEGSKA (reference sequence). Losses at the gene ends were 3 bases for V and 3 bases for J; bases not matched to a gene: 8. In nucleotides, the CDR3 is TGCAGTGCTAGGGACGACAGGGAAGTCTACGAGCAGTACTTC. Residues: CSARDDREVYEQYF.

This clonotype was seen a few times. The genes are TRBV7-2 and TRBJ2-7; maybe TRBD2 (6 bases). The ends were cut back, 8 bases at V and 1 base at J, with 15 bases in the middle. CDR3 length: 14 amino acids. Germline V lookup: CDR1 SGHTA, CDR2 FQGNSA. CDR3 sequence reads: CASDPGGGSYEQYF. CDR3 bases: TGTGCCAGCGACCCGGGTGGGGGGTCCTACGAGCAGTACTTC. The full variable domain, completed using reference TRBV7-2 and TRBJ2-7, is GAGVSQSPSNKVTEKGKDVELRCDPISGHTALYWYRQSLGQGLEFLIYFQGNSAPDKSGLPSDRFSAERTGGSVSTLTIQRTQQEDSAVYLCASDPGGGSYEQYFGPGTRLTVT.

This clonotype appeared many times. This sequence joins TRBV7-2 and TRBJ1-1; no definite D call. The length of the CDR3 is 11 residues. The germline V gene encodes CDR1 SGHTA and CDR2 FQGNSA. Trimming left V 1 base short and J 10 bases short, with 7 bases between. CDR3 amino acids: CASSLVSGAFF. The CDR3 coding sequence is TGTGCCAGCAGCTTAGTTTCTGGAGCTTTCTTT.

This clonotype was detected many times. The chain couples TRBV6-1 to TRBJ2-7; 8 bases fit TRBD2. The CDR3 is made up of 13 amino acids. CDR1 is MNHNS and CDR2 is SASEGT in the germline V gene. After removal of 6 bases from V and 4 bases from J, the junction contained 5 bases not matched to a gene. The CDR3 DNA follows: TGTGCCAGCAGGTCGATAGCGGGATACGAGCAGTACTTC. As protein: CASRSIAGYEQYF.

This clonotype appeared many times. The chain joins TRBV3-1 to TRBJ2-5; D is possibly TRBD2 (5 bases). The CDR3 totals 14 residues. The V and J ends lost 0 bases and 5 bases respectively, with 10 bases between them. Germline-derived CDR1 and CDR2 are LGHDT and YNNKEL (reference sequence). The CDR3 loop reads CASSQDGRIETQYF. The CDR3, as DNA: TGTGCCAGCAGCCAAGATGGGAGAATTGAGACCCAGTACTTC.

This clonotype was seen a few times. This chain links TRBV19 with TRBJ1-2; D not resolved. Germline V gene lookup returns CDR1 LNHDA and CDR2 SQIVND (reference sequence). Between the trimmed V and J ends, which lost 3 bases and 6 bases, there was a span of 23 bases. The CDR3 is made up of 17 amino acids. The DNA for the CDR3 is TGTGCCAGTAGTATTGTAGGGAGATGGAGGGCCGGCCATGGCTACACCTTC. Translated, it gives CASSIVGRWRAGHGYTF. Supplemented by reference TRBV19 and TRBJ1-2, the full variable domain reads DGGITQSPKYLFRKEGQNVTLSCEQNLNHDAMYWYRQDPGQGLRLIYYSQIVNDFQKGDIAEGYSVSREKKESFPLTVTSAQKNPTAFYLCASSIVGRWRAGHGYTFGSGTRLTVV.

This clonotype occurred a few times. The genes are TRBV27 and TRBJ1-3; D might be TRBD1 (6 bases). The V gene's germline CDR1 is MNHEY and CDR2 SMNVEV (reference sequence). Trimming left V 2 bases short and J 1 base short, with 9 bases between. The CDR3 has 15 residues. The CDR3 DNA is TGTGCCAGCAGTTTACGGAGGGGGTCTGGAAACACCATATATTTT. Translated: CASSLRRGSGNTIYF.

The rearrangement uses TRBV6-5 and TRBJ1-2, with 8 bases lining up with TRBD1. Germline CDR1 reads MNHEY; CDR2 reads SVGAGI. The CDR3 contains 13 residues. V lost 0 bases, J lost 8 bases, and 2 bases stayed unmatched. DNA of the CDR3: TGTGCCAGCAGTTACTCTGGACAGGGCGGCTACACCTTC. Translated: CASSYSGQGGYTF.

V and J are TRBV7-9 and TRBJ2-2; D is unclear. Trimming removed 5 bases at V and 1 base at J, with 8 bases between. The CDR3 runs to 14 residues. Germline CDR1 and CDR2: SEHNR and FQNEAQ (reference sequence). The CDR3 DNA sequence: TGTGCCAGCAGCCTCAAGCTGAACACCGGGGAGCTGTTTTTT. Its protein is CASSLKLNTGELFF.

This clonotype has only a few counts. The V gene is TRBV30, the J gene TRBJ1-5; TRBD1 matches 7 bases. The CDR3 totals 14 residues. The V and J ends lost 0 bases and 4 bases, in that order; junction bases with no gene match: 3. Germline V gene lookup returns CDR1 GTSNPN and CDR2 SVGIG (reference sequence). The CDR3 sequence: CAWSVNRGNQPQHF. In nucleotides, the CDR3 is TGTGCCTGGAGTGTGAACAGGGGAAATCAGCCCCAGCATTTT.

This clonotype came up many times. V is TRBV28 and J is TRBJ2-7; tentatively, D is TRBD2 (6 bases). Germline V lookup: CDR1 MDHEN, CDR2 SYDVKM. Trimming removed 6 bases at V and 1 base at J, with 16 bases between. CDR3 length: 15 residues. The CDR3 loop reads CASSQVGGVSYEQYF. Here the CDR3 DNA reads TGTGCCAGCAGCCAAGTCGGGGGAGTTTCCTACGAGCAGTACTTC. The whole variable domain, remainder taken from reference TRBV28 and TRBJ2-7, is DVKVTQSSRYLVKRTGEKVFLECVQDMDHENMFWYRQDPGLGLRLIYFSYDVKMKEKGDIPEGYSVSREKKERFSLILESASTNQTSMYLCASSQVGGVSYEQYFGPGTRLTVT.

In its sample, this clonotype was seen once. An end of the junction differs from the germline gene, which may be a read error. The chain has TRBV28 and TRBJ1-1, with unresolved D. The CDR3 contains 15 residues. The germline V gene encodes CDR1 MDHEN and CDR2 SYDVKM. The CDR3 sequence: CASSISSFMNTEVFF. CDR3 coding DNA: TGTGCCAGCAGTATATCTTCTTTTATGAACACTGAAGTTTTCTTT.